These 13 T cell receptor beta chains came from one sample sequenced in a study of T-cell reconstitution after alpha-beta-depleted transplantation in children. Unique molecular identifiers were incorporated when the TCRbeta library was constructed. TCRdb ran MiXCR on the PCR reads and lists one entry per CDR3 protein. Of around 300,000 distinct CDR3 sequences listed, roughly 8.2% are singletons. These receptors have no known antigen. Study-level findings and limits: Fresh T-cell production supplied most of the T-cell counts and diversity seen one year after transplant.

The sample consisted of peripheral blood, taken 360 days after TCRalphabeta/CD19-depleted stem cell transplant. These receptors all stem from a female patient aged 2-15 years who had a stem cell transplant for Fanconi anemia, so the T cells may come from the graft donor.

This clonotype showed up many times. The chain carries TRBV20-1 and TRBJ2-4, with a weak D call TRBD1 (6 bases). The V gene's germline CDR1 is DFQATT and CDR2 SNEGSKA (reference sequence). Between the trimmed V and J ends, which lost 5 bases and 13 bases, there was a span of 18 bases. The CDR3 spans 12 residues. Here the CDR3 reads CSAAPPTGHQYF. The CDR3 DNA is TGCAGTGCTGCCCCACCGACAGGCCACCAGTACTTC.

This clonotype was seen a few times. The CDR3 DNA is TGTGCCACCAGCAGAGATGGGACAGGGGTGGGCTACGAGCAGTACTTC. Protein product: CATSRDGTGVGYEQYF. The chain links TRBV15 to TRBJ2-7; 10 bases fit TRBD1. J lost 3 bases, V lost 0 bases, and 5 bases had no gene match. This CDR3 has 16 residues. Germline V CDR1 and CDR2: LNHNV, YYDKDF (reference sequence).

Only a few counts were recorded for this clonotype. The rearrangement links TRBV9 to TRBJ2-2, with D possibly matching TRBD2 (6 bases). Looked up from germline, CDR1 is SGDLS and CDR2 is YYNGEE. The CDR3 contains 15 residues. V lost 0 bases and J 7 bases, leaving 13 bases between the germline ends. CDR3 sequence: CASSVVSGELGELFF. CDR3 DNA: TGTGCCAGCAGCGTAGTTTCGGGGGAGCTCGGGGAGCTGTTTTTT.

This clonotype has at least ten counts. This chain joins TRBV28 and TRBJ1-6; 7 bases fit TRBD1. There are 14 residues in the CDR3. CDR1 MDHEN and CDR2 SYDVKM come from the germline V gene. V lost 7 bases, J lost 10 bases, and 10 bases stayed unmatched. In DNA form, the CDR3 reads TGTGCCAGCAACCCGACAGGGCCTCGGTCACCCCTCCACTTT. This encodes CASNPTGPRSPLHF.

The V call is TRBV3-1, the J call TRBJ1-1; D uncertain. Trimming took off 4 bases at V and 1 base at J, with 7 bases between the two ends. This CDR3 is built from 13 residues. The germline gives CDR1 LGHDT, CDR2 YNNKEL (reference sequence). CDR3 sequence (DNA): TGTGCCAGCAGCCGTAAGGGGAACACTGAAGCTTTCTTT. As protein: CASSRKGNTEAFF.

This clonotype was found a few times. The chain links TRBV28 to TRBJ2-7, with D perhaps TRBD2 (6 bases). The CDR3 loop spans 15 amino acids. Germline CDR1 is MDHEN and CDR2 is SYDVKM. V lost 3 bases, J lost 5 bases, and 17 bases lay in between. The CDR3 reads CASSLGGRVVHEQYV. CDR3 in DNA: TGTGCCAGCAGTTTGGGGGGTAGAGTCGTCCACGAGCAGTACGTC.

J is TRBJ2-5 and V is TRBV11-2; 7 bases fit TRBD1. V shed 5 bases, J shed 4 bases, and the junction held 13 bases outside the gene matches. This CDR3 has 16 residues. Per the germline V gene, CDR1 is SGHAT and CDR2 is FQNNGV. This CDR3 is CASSITDRVTVETQYF. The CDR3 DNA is TGTGCCAGCAGCATTACCGACAGGGTGACGGTAGAGACCCAGTACTTC.

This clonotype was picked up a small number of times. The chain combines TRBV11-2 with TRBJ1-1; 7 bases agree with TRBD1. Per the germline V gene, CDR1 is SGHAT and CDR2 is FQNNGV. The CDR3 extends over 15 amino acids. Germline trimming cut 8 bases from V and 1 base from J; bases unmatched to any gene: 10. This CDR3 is CASEPWGTANTEAFF. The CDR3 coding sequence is TGTGCCAGCGAGCCCTGGGGGACAGCGAACACTGAAGCTTTCTTT.

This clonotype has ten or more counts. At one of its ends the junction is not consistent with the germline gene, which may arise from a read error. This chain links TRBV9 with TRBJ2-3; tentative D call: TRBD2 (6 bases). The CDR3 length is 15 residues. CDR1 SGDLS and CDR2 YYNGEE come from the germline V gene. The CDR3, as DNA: TGTGCCAGCAACGTAAACGGGGGACCCACAGATACGCAGTATTTT. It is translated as CASNVNGGPTDTQYF.

CDR3 region: CASSQEQGWQETQYF. CDR3 DNA sequence: TGCGCCAGCAGCCAAGAACAGGGGTGGCAAGAGACCCAGTACTTC. The chain recombines TRBV4-1 with TRBJ2-5, with 7 bases identical to TRBD1. J gave up 2 bases and V 0 bases, and 3 bases lay outside the gene matches. The germline V gene encodes CDR1 MGHRA and CDR2 YSYEKL. The CDR3 loop spans 15 amino acids.

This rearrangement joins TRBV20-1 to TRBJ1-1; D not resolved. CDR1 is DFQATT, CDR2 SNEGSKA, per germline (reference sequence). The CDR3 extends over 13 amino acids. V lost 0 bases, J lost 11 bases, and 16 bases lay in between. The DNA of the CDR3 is TGCAGTGCTAGAGAATCTGGTATGGGGAGGGCTTTCTTT. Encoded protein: CSARESGMGRAFF.

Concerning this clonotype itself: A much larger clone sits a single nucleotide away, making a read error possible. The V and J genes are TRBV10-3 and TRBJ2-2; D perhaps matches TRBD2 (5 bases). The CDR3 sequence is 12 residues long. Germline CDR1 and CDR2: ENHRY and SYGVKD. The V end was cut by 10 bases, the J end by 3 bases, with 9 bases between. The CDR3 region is CATLDDTGELFF. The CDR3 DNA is TGTGCCACACTAGACGACACCGGGGAGCTGTTTTTT.

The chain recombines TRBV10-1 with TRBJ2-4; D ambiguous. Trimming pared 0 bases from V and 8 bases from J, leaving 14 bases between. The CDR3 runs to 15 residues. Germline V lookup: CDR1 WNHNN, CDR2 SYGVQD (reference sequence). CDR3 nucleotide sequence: TGCGCCAGCAGTGAGTCTCTCGTACCAGGAGACATTCAGTACTTC. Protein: CASSESLVPGDIQYF.